A single sample gave rise to the 29 T cell receptor beta chains below, sequenced in a study of CD8 T cells in ankylosing spondylitis. TCRdb independently ran MiXCR on the 5' RACE reads; one entry per CDR3 protein. Of under 250,000 distinct CDR3 sequences in the sample, roughly 32% are singletons; the top ten hold around 4.4%. Sequenced sample: blood, either unsorted or a sorted T cell fraction (not recorded which). These receptors were collected from a male donor with ankylosing spondylitis or in good health (not recorded which).

CDR3 sequence: CSAAGDRGIPLSPLHF. The CDR3 DNA sequence: TGCAGTGCTGCAGGGGACAGGGGAATACCGCTTTCACCCCTCCACTTT. The chain combines TRBV20-1 with TRBJ1-6, with 10 bases aligning to TRBD1. The CDR3 length is 16 residues. V dropped 5 bases and J dropped 9; count of bases not matched to a gene: 13. CDR1 is DFQATT and CDR2 is SNEGSKA in the germline V gene (reference sequence).

The rearrangement links TRBV12-3 or TRBV12-4 to TRBJ2-1; either TRBD1 or TRBD2 may supply D (5 bases each). The CDR3 runs 15 residues. V was pared by 3 bases and J by 8 bases, with 17 bases between. The CDR3, as DNA: TGTGCCAGCAGTTTTGGGGGACCCCCTAGATATGAGCAGTTCTTC. Its translation: CASSFGGPPRYEQFF.

This chain connects TRBV7-2 to TRBJ2-7; a possible D gene is TRBD1 (6 bases). CDR3 size: 15 residues. Germline loops: CDR1 SGHTA, CDR2 FQGNSA. V shed 5 bases and J shed 3 bases, with 17 bases lying between them. This CDR3 is CASSPQGISVYEQYF. As DNA, the CDR3 is TGTGCCAGCAGCCCCCAGGGGATTTCGGTCTACGAGCAGTACTTC.

The rearrangement links TRBV5-1 to TRBJ2-3; D possibly corresponds to TRBD1 (6 bases). The CDR3 runs to 14 residues. The V gene lost 2 bases and the J gene lost 2 bases, with 9 bases spanning the gap. Germline V gene data show CDR1 as SGHRS and CDR2 as YFSETQ. The CDR3 is CASSFGGATDTQYF. The CDR3 DNA follows: TGCGCCAGCAGCTTTGGGGGCGCCACAGATACGCAGTATTTT.

This clonotype was counted a few times. The chain links TRBV7-2 to TRBJ2-5; TRBD1 is a possible D gene (6 bases). Trimming pared 0 bases from V and 4 bases from J, leaving 9 bases between. Germline CDR1 is SGHTA and CDR2 is FQGNSA. The CDR3 covers 14 residues. The CDR3 DNA follows: TGTGCCAGCAGCTTAGCTCCAGGGGTAGAGACCCAGTACTTC. Its protein is CASSLAPGVETQYF.

This clonotype was observed a handful of times. The chain couples TRBV6-5 to TRBJ2-7, with 10 bases lining up with TRBD1. Germline CDR1 is MNHEY and CDR2 is SVGAGI. This CDR3 contains 15 residues. V was clipped by 3 bases and J by 3 bases; unmatched bases: 5. CDR3 coding DNA: TGTGCCAGCAGTTATCGGGACAGGGGCCACTACGAGCAGTACTTC. Translation gives CASSYRDRGHYEQYF.

The chain combines TRBV20-1 with TRBJ1-1, with D maybe TRBD1 (5 bases). V was pared by 4 bases and J by 4 bases, with 7 bases between. The CDR3 runs to 11 residues. CDR1 is DFQATT, CDR2 SNEGSKA, per germline (reference sequence). The CDR3 DNA reads as TGCAGTGCTACCACAGGCACTGAAGCTTTCTTT. Translating gives CSATTGTEAFF.

V and J are TRBV7-6 and TRBJ2-2; 10 bases align to TRBD2. CDR1 SGHVS and CDR2 FNYEAQ come from the germline V gene. The CDR3 runs to 17 residues. J gave up 7 bases and V 1 base, and 9 bases lay outside the gene matches. This CDR3 is CASSLEGPGLAIGELFF. The CDR3 DNA reads as TGTGCCAGCAGCTTAGAGGGCCCGGGACTAGCGATCGGGGAGCTGTTTTTT.

This clonotype has only a few counts. This chain uses TRBV20-1 with TRBJ1-1; tentatively, D is TRBD1 (5 bases). The V gene's germline CDR1 is DFQATT and CDR2 SNEGSKA (reference sequence). V lost 5 bases and J lost 4, with 17 bases in between. CDR3 length equals 14 residues. The CDR3 DNA reads as TGCAGTGCTCCTCCCGGGGGGGGTACCACTGAAGCTTTCTTT. Translated, it gives CSAPPGGGTTEAFF.

V gene TRBV11-2 combines with J gene TRBJ1-2; 9 nucleotides align to TRBD1. The CDR3 loop spans 13 amino acids. The V gene end was trimmed by 6 bases and the J gene end by 6 bases; junction bases not matched to a gene: 5. Germline V gives CDR1 SGHAT, CDR2 FQNNGV. The CDR3 bases are TGTGCCAGCAGACGGACAGGGGACCATGGCTACACCTTC. Residues: CASRRTGDHGYTF.

This clonotype was recorded at least ten times. This chain connects TRBV9 to TRBJ2-3, with 8 bases fitting TRBD2. The CDR3 length is 15 residues. Germline CDR1 reads SGDLS; CDR2 reads YYNGEE. V lost 4 bases, J lost 1 base, and 5 bases stayed unmatched. The CDR3 DNA sequence: TGTGCCAGCAGCCCGCCGGGACTAGGCACAGATACGCAGTATTTT. Protein sequence: CASSPPGLGTDTQYF.

This chain joins TRBV12-3 or TRBV12-4 and TRBJ2-2, with a weak D call TRBD2 (6 bases). This CDR3 is 14 amino acids long. Trimming cost V 1 base and J 8 bases, with 11 bases left between them. CDR3 amino acids: CASSLDYGTGELFF. In nucleotides, the CDR3 is TGTGCCAGCAGTTTAGATTACGGGACTGGGGAGCTGTTTTTT.

This chain joins TRBV5-1 and TRBJ1-6; 7 bases fit TRBD1. Germline loops: CDR1 SGHRS, CDR2 YFSETQ. The V segment lost 0 bases and the J segment 14 bases; nucleotides outside the gene matches: 11. The CDR3 length is 15 residues. The CDR3 DNA sequence: TGCGCCAGCAGCTTGGAGGCAGGGGGAGGTTTCACCCTCCACTTT. Translating it yields CASSLEAGGGFTLHF.

The chain employs TRBV6-1 and TRBJ1-5, with 9 bases lining up with TRBD1. The CDR3 contains 13 residues. CDR1 is MNHNS and CDR2 is SASEGT in the germline V gene. J was trimmed by 7 bases and V by 5 bases; bases with no gene match: 3. The CDR3 DNA reads as TGTGCCAGCAGTCGGACAGGGGCACAGCCCCAGCATTTT. It is translated as CASSRTGAQPQHF.

This chain joins TRBV20-1 and TRBJ2-1; 11 nucleotides match TRBD2. Germline V gene sequence: CDR1 DFQATT, CDR2 SNEGSKA (reference sequence). V shed 5 bases and J 4 bases; nucleotides not matched to a gene: 10. The CDR3 runs 16 residues. CDR3 nucleotide sequence: TGCAGTGCTCGTAACCCTAGCGGGGGGACGTACAATGAGCAGTTCTTC. The encoded protein is CSARNPSGGTYNEQFF.

This rearrangement joins TRBV5-1 to TRBJ2-1; possible D gene TRBD1, 6 bases. Germline CDR1 and CDR2: SGHRS and YFSETQ. CDR3 length: 15 residues. The V end lost 0 bases, the J end lost 9 bases, and 16 bases lay between the germline ends. In nucleotides, the CDR3 is TGCGCCAGCAGCTTGGCCGCACAGGGCAATTCTGAGCAGTTCTTC. Its protein product is CASSLAAQGNSEQFF. Drawing the rest from reference TRBV5-1 and TRBJ2-1, the complete variable domain is KAGVTQTPRYLIKTRGQQVTLSCSPISGHRSVSWYQQTPGQGLQFLFEYFSETQRNKGNFPGRFSGRQFSNSRSEMNVSTLELGDSALYLCASSLAAQGNSEQFFGPGTRLTVL.

This clonotype was counted only a few times. The rearrangement uses TRBV6-1 and TRBJ2-3; D perhaps matches TRBD2 (7 bases). This CDR3 has 14 amino acids. Germline V gene data show CDR1 as MNHNS and CDR2 as SASEGT. Trimming shortened V by 6 bases and J by 1 base, and 11 bases separated the two germline ends. Here the CDR3 DNA reads TGTGCCAGCAGGTCGGGGGGCGGCACAGATACGCAGTATTTT. This translates into CASRSGGGTDTQYF.

The chain recombines TRBV12-3 or TRBV12-4 with TRBJ2-3; D ambiguous. This CDR3 region has 13 residues. Trimming pared 2 bases from V and 4 bases from J, leaving 7 bases between. The CDR3 nucleotides read TGTGCCAGCAGTTTAAGGCCGCCAGATACGCAGTATTTT. Encoded protein: CASSLRPPDTQYF.

This chain uses TRBV5-1 with TRBJ2-2; D assignment may be TRBD1 or TRBD2 (6 bases each). Germline V gene lookup returns CDR1 SGHRS and CDR2 YFSETQ. Trimming pared 0 bases from V and 3 bases from J, leaving 9 bases between. The CDR3 extends over 15 amino acids. In DNA form, the CDR3 reads TGCGCCAGCAGCTTGGAGGGGGAGGACACCGGGGAGCTGTTTTTT. It codes for CASSLEGEDTGELFF.

This clonotype turned up a few times. J is TRBJ2-3 and V is TRBV20-1; 9 bases map to TRBD2. Trimming removed 2 bases from V and 5 bases from J; junction bases left unmatched: 5. This CDR3 has 14 amino acids. Looked up from germline, CDR1 is DFQATT and CDR2 is SNEGSKA (reference sequence). CDR3 region: CSARRASGKDTQYF. The CDR3 DNA follows: TGCAGTGCTAGAAGGGCTAGCGGGAAAGATACGCAGTATTTT.

This clonotype was seen just once. The rearrangement links TRBV12-3 or TRBV12-4 to TRBJ1-5; 8 bases fit TRBD1. The CDR3 is 15 residues long. The ends lost 6 bases at V and 2 bases at J; junction bases unmatched: 6. The chain's CDR3 is CASRTDREGNQPQHF. For the CDR3, the DNA is TGTGCCAGCAGAACGGACAGGGAAGGCAATCAGCCCCAGCATTTT.

The CDR3 DNA sequence: TGTGCCAGCAGTAACGGACAGGGAAACTATGGCTACACCTTC. This codes for CASSNGQGNYGYTF. J is TRBJ1-2 and V is TRBV2, with TRBD1 matching over 8 bases. The V segment lost 5 bases and the J segment 2 bases; nucleotides outside the gene matches: 4. The germline gives CDR1 SNHLY, CDR2 FYNNEI. The CDR3 is made up of 14 amino acids.

This chain connects TRBV18 to TRBJ1-4, with D maybe TRBD1 (5 bases). With 1 base removed from V and 7 bases from J, the gap between germline ends came to 10 bases. The CDR3 is 14 amino acids. CDR1 is KGHSH, CDR2 LQKENI, per germline. In DNA, the CDR3 is TGTGCCAGCTCACCACAGGGGAAGGGTGAAAAACTGTTTTTT. It translates to CASSPQGKGEKLFF.

The chain couples TRBV12-3 or TRBV12-4 to TRBJ2-7, with D perhaps matching TRBD1 (6 bases). Deletions cut 0 bases from V and 3 bases from J, with 21 bases between. The CDR3 has 18 amino acids. CDR3 sequence (DNA): TGTGCCAGCAGTTTAGCGGAGATCTCACAGGGACATCTCTACGAGCAGTACTTC. It encodes CASSLAEISQGHLYEQYF.

The rearrangement joins TRBV6-4 to TRBJ2-3, with 9 bases matching TRBD2. V trimming: 6 bases; J trimming: 4 bases; junction bases outside the gene matches: 5. The CDR3 extends over 14 amino acids. Germline V lookup: CDR1 MRHNA, CDR2 SNTAGT. The CDR3 here is CASSWTSESDTQYF. CDR3 coding DNA: TGTGCCAGCAGCTGGACTAGCGAATCAGATACGCAGTATTTT.

The chain employs TRBV6-1 and TRBJ2-1, with 7 bases lining up with TRBD1. Per germline, CDR1 MNHNS and CDR2 SASEGT. The CDR3 loop spans 13 amino acids. Germline trimming cut 5 bases from V and 6 bases from J; bases unmatched to any gene: 4. Written as DNA, the CDR3 is TGTGCCAGCAGTACCAACAGGGGCAATGAGCAGTTCTTC. The encoded protein is CASSTNRGNEQFF.

The chain couples TRBV20-1 to TRBJ1-1, with D possibly TRBD1 on 5 matching bases. Germline values: CDR1 DFQATT, CDR2 SNEGSKA (reference sequence). The CDR3 spans 14 residues. V was clipped by 0 bases and J by 1 base, with 9 bases between them. The CDR3 loop is CSARETDRNTEAFF. CDR3 sequence (DNA): TGCAGTGCTAGAGAAACAGACAGGAACACTGAAGCTTTCTTT.

The rearrangement links TRBV6-2 or TRBV6-3 to TRBJ1-6; D gene uncertain. Trimming cost V 11 bases and J 7 bases, with 12 bases left between them. Germline CDR1 and CDR2: MNHEY and SVGEGT. CDR3 size: 12 residues. DNA for the CDR3: TGTGCCGCCAGAGCCCCAAATTCACCCCTCCACTTT. Residues: CAARAPNSPLHF.

The rearrangement joins TRBV20-1 to TRBJ2-1, with D perhaps being TRBD1 or TRBD2 (5 bases each). This CDR3 is 13 amino acids long. V lost 3 bases, J lost 9 bases, and 15 bases lay in between. CDR1 DFQATT and CDR2 SNEGSKA come from the germline V gene (reference sequence). CDR3 sequence: CSARRAGTLEQFF. As DNA, the CDR3 is TGCAGTGCTAGGAGGGCAGGGACGCTTGAGCAGTTCTTC.